The clone carrying this T cell receptor beta chain was counted a few times. Its antigen is not known. This sample is part of a study of beta chain features in type 1 diabetes. Study results and caveats: Reduced insertions and increased deletions marked VDJ junctions in type 1 diabetes patients. Significant though moderate, a shortening of TCRB CDR3s appeared in all four CD4+ subsets of Type 1 diabetes patients. High TCR expression in some cells could lead to their over-representation in cDNA sequencing.

As every portion of the isolated RNA was reverse transcribed, the sequencing read expressed TCRB transcripts. Generated by immunoSEQ multiplex PCR, the TCRdb table keeps only in-frame clones and is missing some. The sample lists 150,000 to 200,000 clones, approximately 8% seen once, with roughly 1% in the top ten. Material: central memory CD4+ T cells from blood. The sequence came from a woman between 40 and 50 years old with type 1 diabetes.

The CDR3 nucleotides read TGTGCCAGCAGCTCGGGACAGGGGGCACCCGGGGCCAACGTCCTGACTTTC. This translates into CASSSGQGAPGANVLTF. The J gene is TRBJ2-6, the V gene TRBV7-2, with TRBD1 matching over 12 bases. Germline assignment: CDR1 SGHTA and CDR2 FQGNSA. V gave up 4 bases and J gave up 4 bases; unmatched junction bases: 5. The CDR3 sequence is 17 residues long.